This entry concerns a single TCR beta chain. In the original analysis: Scientists estimated how many nucleated cells there were by amplifying reference gene primers. TCRdb keeps only in-frame clones here, not all; method: immunoSEQ multiplex PCR. D and trimming were read from the DNA, whereas the V and J calls and clone size are those reported in that table. The data hold about 95,000 clones, with around 90% observed a single time. Germline trimming cut 5 bases from V and 7 bases from J; bases unmatched to any gene: 9. The germline V gene encodes CDR1 LGHDT and CDR2 YNNKEL (reference sequence). This CDR3 comprises 14 residues. This entry belongs to a study of blood T cell repertoires in COVID-19. Study in general: Samples came from the United States, Italy and Spain, spanning acute and convalescent COVID-19. T cells, B-cell-depleted T cells, or PBMCs supplied cDNA or gDNA.

The rearrangement links TRBV3-1 (or the pseudogene TRBV3-2) to TRBJ1-1, with TRBD1 matching 8 bases. Material: peripheral blood. This sequence originates from a woman between 65 and 79 years old with acute or convalescent COVID-19. The DNA for the CDR3 is TGTGCCAGCAGCGCCCGGGACAGGAAGGTTGAAGCTTTCTTT. It yields the protein CASSARDRKVEAFF.